A selection of T cell receptor beta chains follows, all from one sample in a study of T cells after yellow fever vaccination. TCRdb passed the 5' RACE reads through MiXCR, listing each CDR3 protein once. The sample gives 500,000 to 700,000 distinct CDR3 sequences, under 25% of which show up once; roughly an eighth is in the top ten. The sequencing used PBMCs, collected 15 days after the yellow fever booster vaccination. The receptors were gathered from a man in his thirties or forties who received the YFV17D yellow fever vaccine. Each CDR3 is given with its conserved first and last residue. A D gene is named only where the DNA matches it firmly. Some rows have no size entry. The others give once, few or many, or a class for an expanded clone.

j_gene	d_gene	v_gene	abundance	CDR3nt	CDR3aa
TRBJ2-2	TRBD1	TRBV10-3	few	TGTGCCATCAGTGGACAGGGGTACACCGGGGAGCTGTTTTTT	CAISGQGYTGELFF
TRBJ2-3	TRBD1	TRBV12-3/TRBV12-4	few	TGTGCCAGCAGTGAACCGGGACAGGGAACAGATACGCAGTATTTT	CASSEPGQGTDTQYF
TRBJ2-1	TRBD2	TRBV24-1	NA	TGTGCCACCAGTCCTAGCGGGAGTGGGTTCTTATACAATGAGCAGTTCTTC	CATSPSGSGFLYNEQFF
TRBJ2-7	TRBD2	TRBV7-2	NA	TGTGCCAGCAGCTTAACTCGGCTAGCGGGAGGGCCCTACGAGCAGTACTTC	CASSLTRLAGGPYEQYF
TRBJ2-6	TRBD1	TRBV20-1	NA	TGCAGTGCCAGATACAGGGGACAGGGGTCTGGGGCCAACGTCCTGACTTTC	CSARYRGQGSGANVLTF
TRBJ2-1	TRBD1	TRBV12-3/TRBV12-4	NA	TGTGCCAGCAGCCGAATGGGACAGGGTCCAAGCAATGAGCAGTTCTTC	CASSRMGQGPSNEQFF
TRBJ2-1	TRBD1	TRBV20-1	few	TGCAGTGCTAGAGGTCAGGGGGCGTTCCACAATGAGCAGTTCTTC	CSARGQGAFHNEQFF
TRBJ2-3	NA	TRBV7-2	NA	TGTGCCAGCAGCTTAGTTGGTCGAGGTACGCAGTATTTT	CASSLVGRGTQYF
TRBJ1-5	NA	TRBV4-3	NA	TGCGCCAGCAGCCAAGAAGAGGGTCAGCCCCAGCATTTT	CASSQEEGQPQHF
TRBJ1-4	NA	TRBV5-1	many	TGCGCCAGCAGCTTGGCCACAAACGAAAAACTGTTTTTT	CASSLATNEKLFF
TRBJ2-7	NA	TRBV19	NA	TGTGCCAGTAGTCCTTCAGCCTCCCAACTTCCTCTCGAGCAGTACTTC	CASSPSASQLPLEQYF
TRBJ2-3	NA	TRBV18	few	TGTGCCAGCTCACCGAGTAGTCAGACTAGCACAGATACGCAGTATTTT	CASSPSSQTSTDTQYF
TRBJ2-7	NA	TRBV7-2	few	TGTGCCAGCAGCTTCTCGCGGGGACCCTACGAGCAGTACTTC	CASSFSRGPYEQYF
TRBJ2-1	NA	TRBV5-1	NA	TGCGCCAGCAGCTTTGTTGGGACCTCCGGCAATGAGCAGTTCTTC	CASSFVGTSGNEQFF
TRBJ2-2	TRBD1	TRBV12-3/TRBV12-4	NA	TGTGCCAGCAGCTCCAGACAGGGGGCGGACACCGGGGAGCTGTTTTTT	CASSSRQGADTGELFF
TRBJ2-1	TRBD1	TRBV7-9	few	TGTGCCAGCAGTTCGGACAGGGGTTGGAATGAGCAGTTCTTC	CASSSDRGWNEQFF
TRBJ2-3	TRBD2	TRBV11-2	few	TGTGCCAGCAGCTCCACCGCGGGAGGGTTGTATGGGACAGATACGCAGTATTTT	CASSSTAGGLYGTDTQYF
TRBJ1-5	NA	TRBV7-2	few	TGTGCCAGCCAGGTCGGGACCAATCAGCCCCAGCATTTT	CASQVGTNQPQHF
TRBJ2-7	TRBD1	TRBV6-1	NA	TGTGCCAGCAGAAAACAGGGGGTCTACGAGCAGTACTTC	CASRKQGVYEQYF
TRBJ2-7	NA	TRBV5-1	few	TGCGCCAGCAGCTTGGGACACCCAGGGAATTACGAGCAGTACTTC	CASSLGHPGNYEQYF
TRBJ1-5	TRBD1	TRBV10-2	NA	TGCGCCAGCAGGTCTACGGGACAGCGGATAGGTAATAACAATCAGCCCCAGCATTTT	CASRSTGQRIGNNNQPQHF
TRBJ2-2	TRBD1	TRBV20-1	few	TGCAGTGCCGAGACAGGGCTGGCCGGGGAGCTGTTTTTT	CSAETGLAGELFF
TRBJ2-1	NA	TRBV28	NA	TGTGCCAGCAGTTTTCCCGGGACCGCCTACAATGAGCAGTTCTTC	CASSFPGTAYNEQFF
TRBJ2-7	TRBD2	TRBV5-1	NA	TGCGCCAGCAGCCGTGTGGGAGGGAAGCAACTCTACGAGCAGTACTTC	CASSRVGGKQLYEQYF
TRBJ1-1	NA	TRBV7-9	NA	TGTGCCAGCAGCTCAGTACAGGGGAACACTGAAGCTTTCTTT	CASSSVQGNTEAFF
TRBJ2-5	NA	TRBV28	NA	TGTGCCAGCAGTCCCCCCTTTGGGGTCCAAGAGACCCAGTACTTC	CASSPPFGVQETQYF
TRBJ1-1	TRBD1	TRBV12-3/TRBV12-4	few	TGTGCCAGCAGTTGGGGACAGACTGAAGCTTTCTTT	CASSWGQTEAFF
TRBJ2-3	NA	TRBV6-1	NA	TGTGCCAGCAGCCCATGGAAACCCTCCGATACGCAGTATTTT	CASSPWKPSDTQYF
TRBJ2-1	NA	TRBV7-2	NA	TGTGCCAGCAGCCAGGGAAGCGGAGATTACAATGAGCAGTTCTTC	CASSQGSGDYNEQFF
TRBJ2-1	NA	TRBV2	few	TGTGCCAGCAGTGAATTAGTTGCCTCCTACAATGAGCAGTTCTTC	CASSELVASYNEQFF
TRBJ2-1	TRBD2	TRBV18	few	TGTGCCAGCTCGTCCTGGTCTAGCGGGAGCTGGAGTGAGCAGTTCTTC	CASSSWSSGSWSEQFF
TRBJ1-1	TRBD1	TRBV7-2	NA	TGTGCCAGCAGCTTAGTTGAGGGGGCGGCTGAAGCTTTCTTT	CASSLVEGAAEAFF
TRBJ1-4	TRBD1	TRBV29-1	many	TGCAGCGTTGAAAGAGGAGACAGGGGTTATGAAAAACTGTTTTTT	CSVERGDRGYEKLFF
TRBJ1-1	NA	TRBV7-9	few	TGTGCCAGCAGTCATTGGGGAACTGAAGCTTTCTTT	CASSHWGTEAFF
TRBJ2-4	NA	TRBV12-3/TRBV12-4	once	TGTGCCAGCAACCTCTCGGGCCAGGAAAACATTCAGTACTTC	CASNLSGQENIQYF
TRBJ2-5	NA	TRBV4-2	NA	TGTGCCAGCAGCCAAGATTTAACGATCCAAGAGACCCAGTACTTC	CASSQDLTIQETQYF
TRBJ2-5	NA	TRBV5-1	few	TGCGCCAGCAGCCCTTACGGACAGCCTCAAGAGACCCAGTACTTC	CASSPYGQPQETQYF
TRBJ2-7	NA	TRBV19	NA	TGTGCCAGTAGTATTGTTGGGGTCTCCTACGAGCAGTACTTC	CASSIVGVSYEQYF
TRBJ2-5	NA	TRBV19	NA	TGTGCCAGTAGTACCTCCTCAGTCTACAGTGCGGAGACCCAGTACTTC	CASSTSSVYSAETQYF
TRBJ2-3	NA	TRBV7-8	many	TGTGCCAGCAGCTTAGGACTAGAGACAGATACGCAGTATTTT	CASSLGLETDTQYF
TRBJ2-3	NA	TRBV7-3	many	TGTGCCAGCGGACGAGGGGTAGGGATGACAGATACGCAGTATTTT	CASGRGVGMTDTQYF
TRBJ2-5	NA	TRBV20-1	NA	TGCAGTGCTAGTAGAAGCGGCCAAGAGACCCAGTACTTC	CSASRSGQETQYF
TRBJ2-3	NA	TRBV10-3	many	TGTGCCATCAGCCCAGCGGCTAGCACAGATACGCAGTATTTT	CAISPAASTDTQYF
TRBJ2-3	TRBD2	TRBV7-6	NA	TGTGCCAGCAGGGATACACTAGCGGGAGGCTCTAACATTGATAGAGATACGCAGTATTTT	CASRDTLAGGSNIDRDTQYF
TRBJ2-1	NA	TRBV12-3/TRBV12-4	NA	TGTGCCAGCAGTCTCCCTCCTCATGAGCAGTTCTTC	CASSLPPHEQFF
TRBJ2-4	TRBD1	TRBV5-5	few	TGTGCCAGCAGTTACAGGACAGGGGACATTCAGTACTTC	CASSYRTGDIQYF